A single T cell receptor (beta chain) is shown here with its context. The source of the sample is a study of radiotherapy plus CTLA-4 blockade in lung cancer. The CDR3 is 13 residues long. Germline CDR1 and CDR2: MDHEN and SYDVKM. V shed 7 bases and J shed 0 bases, with 10 bases lying between them. The repertoire was sequenced with immunoSEQ multiplex PCR; TCRdb's copy has only in-frame clones and lacks some. The data hold some 27,000 clones, with 60% to 85% observed a single time. The sequence derives from a human donor with non-small cell lung cancer that progressed on radiotherapy plus ipilimumab. The gene calls are TRBV28 and TRBJ2-7; weak D call: TRBD2 (5 bases). Sequenced material: peripheral blood, taken from a patient treated with radiotherapy plus ipilimumab. The CDR3 bases are TGTGCCAGCACACGGGGTAGCTCCTACGAGCAGTACTTC. It yields the protein CASTRGSSYEQYF.